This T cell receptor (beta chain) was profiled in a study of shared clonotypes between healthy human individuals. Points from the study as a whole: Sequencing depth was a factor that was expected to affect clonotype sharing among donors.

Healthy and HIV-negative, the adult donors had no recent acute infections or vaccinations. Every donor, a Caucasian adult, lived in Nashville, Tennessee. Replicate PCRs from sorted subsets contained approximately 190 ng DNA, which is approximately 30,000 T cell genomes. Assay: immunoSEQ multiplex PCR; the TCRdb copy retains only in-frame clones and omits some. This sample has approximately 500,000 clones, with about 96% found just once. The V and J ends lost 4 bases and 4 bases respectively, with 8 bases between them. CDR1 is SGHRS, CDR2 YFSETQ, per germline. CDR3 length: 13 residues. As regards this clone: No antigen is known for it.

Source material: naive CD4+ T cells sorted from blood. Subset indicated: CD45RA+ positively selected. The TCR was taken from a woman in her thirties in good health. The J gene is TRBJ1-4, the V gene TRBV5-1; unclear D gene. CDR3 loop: CASSRTGNEKLFF. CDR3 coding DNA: TGCGCCAGCAGCCGGACCGGTAATGAAAAACTGTTTTTT.